Following are 10 T cell receptor beta chains from one sample sequenced in a study of blood T cell repertoires in COVID-19. TCRdb's table, derived via immunoSEQ multiplex PCR, lists solely in-frame clones and lacks some. The data contain some 250,000 clones, 80% to 90% of them singletons. The sequencing input was peripheral blood. The origin of the receptors is a man in his sixties with acute or convalescent COVID-19.

V and J are TRBV7-2 and TRBJ2-2; D possibly corresponds to TRBD2 (6 bases). Germline loops: CDR1 SGHTA, CDR2 FQGNSA. Trimming took off 5 bases at V and 7 bases at J, with 11 bases between the two ends. The CDR3 is 13 residues long. CDR3 protein: CASSRPDYGELFF. CDR3 DNA: TGTGCCAGCAGCCGTCCGGACTACGGGGAGCTGTTTTTT.

The genes are TRBV6-6 and TRBJ1-1; D unclear. Per the germline V gene, CDR1 is MNHNY and CDR2 is SVGAGI (reference sequence). The length of the CDR3 is 10 residues. V gave up 4 bases and J gave up 7 bases, with 4 bases separating them. The CDR3 coding sequence is TGTGCCAGCAGTTCCAGTGAAGCTTTCTTT. Translation: CASSSSEAFF.

In the case of this clone: Other DNA sequences in this sample translate to the same CDR3. The CDR3 protein is CATSDPGQGTDTQYF. For the CDR3, the DNA is TGTGCCACCAGTGATCCGGGACAGGGCACAGATACGCAGTATTTT. The chain is built from TRBV24-1 and TRBJ2-3; the match to TRBD1 covers 8 bases. Germline lookup yields CDR1 KGHDR and CDR2 SFDVKD. Trimming at V came to 3 bases and at J to 1 base, leaving 2 bases not matched to a gene. The CDR3 totals 15 residues.

The CDR3: CASSYGQGSYEQYF. Here the CDR3 DNA reads TGTGCCAGCAGTTATGGCCAGGGGTCCTACGAGCAGTACTTC. The V gene is TRBV6-2 or TRBV6-3, the J gene TRBJ2-7; TRBD1 is a possible D gene (6 bases). Trimming removed 3 bases from V and 1 base from J, with 10 bases in between. This CDR3 spans 14 amino acids. CDR1 is MNHEY and CDR2 is SVGEGT in the germline V gene.

The J gene is TRBJ2-5, the V gene TRBV2; 8 positions agree with TRBD2. This CDR3 is built from 17 residues. Germline assignment: CDR1 SNHLY and CDR2 FYNNEI. The ends lost 3 bases at V and 1 base at J; junction bases unmatched: 10. CDR3 nucleotides: TGTGCCAGCAGTGACAATAAGCGGGGGAAGATCCAAGAGACCCAGTACTTC. Translating gives CASSDNKRGKIQETQYF.

V is TRBV9 and J is TRBJ2-7; 7 bases match TRBD2. Per the germline V gene, CDR1 is SGDLS and CDR2 is YYNGEE. CDR3 size: 15 residues. J lost 4 bases, V lost 0 bases, and 7 bases had no gene match. CDR3 region: CASSVEPGGGYEQYF. The CDR3 DNA sequence: TGTGCCAGCAGCGTAGAGCCGGGAGGAGGGTACGAGCAGTACTTC.

This clone has a handful of counts. V usage is TRBV7-2 and J usage is TRBJ2-5; unclear D gene. The CDR3 length is 13 residues. The V and J ends lost 5 bases and 0 bases respectively, with 7 bases between them. Germline V gene data show CDR1 as SGHTA and CDR2 as FQGNSA. In nucleotides, the CDR3 is TGTGCCAGCAGCCCCTTGTACCAAGAGACCCAGTACTTC. It is translated as CASSPLYQETQYF.

The chain employs TRBV25-1 and TRBJ1-4; D is perhaps TRBD1 (6 bases). Germline loops: CDR1 MGHDK, CDR2 SYGVNS. This CDR3 is built from 13 residues. Trimming left V 8 bases short and J 6 bases short, with 13 bases between. This chain's CDR3 is CASRGGADEKLFF. DNA for the CDR3: TGTGCCAGCCGCGGGGGGGCGGATGAAAAACTGTTTTTT.

The rearrangement uses TRBV21-1 and TRBJ1-2. TRBV21-1 is reported as a pseudogene. This CDR3 region has 15 residues. The CDR3 spells CASSKGSAVRGGYTF. DNA of the CDR3: TGTGCCAGCAGCAAAGGGTCGGCTGTTCGGGGTGGCTACACCTTC.

The rearrangement links TRBV7-2 to TRBJ2-3; a possible D gene is TRBD2 (7 bases). Between the trimmed V and J ends, which lost 2 bases and 5 bases, there was a span of 14 bases. The CDR3 is 15 residues long. Germline values: CDR1 SGHTA, CDR2 FQGNSA. CDR3 in DNA: TGTGCCAGCAGCTTACTTCGCGGGGGACAAGATACGCAGTATTTT. This gives the protein CASSLLRGGQDTQYF.